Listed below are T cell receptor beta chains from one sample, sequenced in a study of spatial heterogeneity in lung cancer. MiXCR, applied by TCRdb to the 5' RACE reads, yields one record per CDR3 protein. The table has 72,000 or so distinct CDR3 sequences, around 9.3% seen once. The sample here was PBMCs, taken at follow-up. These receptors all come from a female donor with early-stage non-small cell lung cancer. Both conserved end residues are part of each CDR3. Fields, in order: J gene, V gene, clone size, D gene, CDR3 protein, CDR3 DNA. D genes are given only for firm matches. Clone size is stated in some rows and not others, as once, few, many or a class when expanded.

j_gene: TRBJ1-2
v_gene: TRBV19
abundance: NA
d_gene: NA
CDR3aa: CASTTSVNPEDYGYTF
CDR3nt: TGTGCCAGTACTACCTCGGTCAATCCGGAGGACTATGGCTACACCTTC

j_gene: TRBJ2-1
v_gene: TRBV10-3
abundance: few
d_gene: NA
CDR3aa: CAAGATYNEQFF
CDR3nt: TGTGCCGCAGGGGCTACCTACAATGAGCAGTTCTTC

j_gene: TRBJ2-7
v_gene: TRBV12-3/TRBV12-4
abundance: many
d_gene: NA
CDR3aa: CASSRYSISYEQYF
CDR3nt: TGTGCCAGCAGCCGGTATTCTATCTCCTACGAGCAGTACTTC

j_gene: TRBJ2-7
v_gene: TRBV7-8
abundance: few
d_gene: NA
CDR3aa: CASSLLATSYEQYF
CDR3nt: TGTGCCAGCAGCCTCCTGGCTACCTCCTACGAGCAGTACTTC

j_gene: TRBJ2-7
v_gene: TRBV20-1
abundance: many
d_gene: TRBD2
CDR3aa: CSAMGTSAFEQYF
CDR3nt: TGCAGTGCTATGGGGACTAGCGCATTCGAGCAGTACTTC

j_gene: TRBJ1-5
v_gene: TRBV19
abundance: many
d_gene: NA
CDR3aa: CASSIVGLPSQPQHF
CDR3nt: TGTGCCAGTAGTATCGTAGGGCTGCCTAGTCAGCCCCAGCATTTT

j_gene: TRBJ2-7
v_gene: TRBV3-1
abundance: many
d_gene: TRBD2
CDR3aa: CASSQEGSRLAGVVVKTEQYF
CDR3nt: TGTGCCAGCAGCCAAGAAGGCTCACGACTAGCGGGAGTAGTTGTAAAAACGGAGCAGTACTTC

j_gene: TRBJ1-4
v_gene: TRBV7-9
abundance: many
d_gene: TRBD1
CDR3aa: CASSLFYGTGGEKLFF
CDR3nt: TGTGCCAGCAGCTTATTTTATGGGACAGGTGGAGAAAAACTGTTTTTT

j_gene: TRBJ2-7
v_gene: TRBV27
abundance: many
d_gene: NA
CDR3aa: CASSSTGMSSYEQYF
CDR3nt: TGTGCCAGCAGTTCCACTGGGATGAGCTCCTACGAGCAGTACTTC

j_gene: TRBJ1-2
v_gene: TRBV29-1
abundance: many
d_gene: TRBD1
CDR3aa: CSVRTGYLGGYTF
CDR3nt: TGCAGCGTCAGGACAGGCTATCTAGGAGGCTACACCTTC

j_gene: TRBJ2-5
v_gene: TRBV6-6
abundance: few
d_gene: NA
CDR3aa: CASSYSSYGAETQYF
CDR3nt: TGTGCCAGCAGTTACTCGTCCTATGGGGCGGAGACCCAGTACTTC

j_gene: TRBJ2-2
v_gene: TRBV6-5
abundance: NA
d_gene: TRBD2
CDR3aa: CASSYLPGLALTGELFF
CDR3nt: TGTGCCAGCAGTTACCTCCCCGGACTAGCCCTCACCGGGGAGCTGTTTTTT

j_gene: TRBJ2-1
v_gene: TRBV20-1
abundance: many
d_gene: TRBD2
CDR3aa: CSAPDPKLAGGDDNEQFF
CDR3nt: TGCAGTGCTCCCGACCCGAAACTAGCGGGGGGCGACGACAATGAGCAGTTCTTC

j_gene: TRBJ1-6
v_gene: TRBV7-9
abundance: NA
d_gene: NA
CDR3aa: CASRNDGDNSPLHF
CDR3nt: TGTGCCAGCAGAAACGACGGAGATAATTCACCCCTCCACTTT

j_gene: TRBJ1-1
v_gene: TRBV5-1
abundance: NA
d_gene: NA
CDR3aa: CASSLEALATEAFF
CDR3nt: TGCGCCAGCAGCTTGGAGGCCCTGGCAACTGAAGCTTTCTTT

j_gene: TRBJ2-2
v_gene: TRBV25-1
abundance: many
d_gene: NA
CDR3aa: CASRPPGMEGTGELFF
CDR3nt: TGTGCCAGCAGACCTCCCGGGATGGAGGGCACCGGGGAGCTGTTTTTT

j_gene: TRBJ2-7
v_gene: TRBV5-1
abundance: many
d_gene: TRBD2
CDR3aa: CASRQGTSGIGSQQYF
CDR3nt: TGCGCCAGCAGACAGGGGACTAGCGGGATAGGTTCCCAGCAGTACTTC

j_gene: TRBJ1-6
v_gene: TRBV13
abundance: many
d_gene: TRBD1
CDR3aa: CASSLGQANSPLHF
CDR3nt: TGTGCCAGCAGCCTGGGACAGGCGAATTCACCCCTCCACTTT

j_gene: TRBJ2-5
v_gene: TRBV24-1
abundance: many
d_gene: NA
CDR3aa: CATSEGSLETQYF
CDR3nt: TGTGCCACCAGTGAGGGTAGTTTGGAGACCCAGTACTTC

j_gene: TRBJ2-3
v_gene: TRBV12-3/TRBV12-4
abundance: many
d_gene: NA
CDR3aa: CASSQLAPDTQYF
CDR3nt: TGTGCCAGCAGTCAACTAGCCCCAGATACGCAGTATTTT

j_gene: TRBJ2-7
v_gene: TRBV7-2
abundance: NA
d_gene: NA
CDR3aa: CARSLEPSSDYEQYF
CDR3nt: TGTGCCAGAAGCTTAGAGCCTAGCAGCGACTACGAGCAGTACTTC

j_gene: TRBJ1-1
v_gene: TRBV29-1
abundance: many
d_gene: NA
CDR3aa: CSARQFDSNTEAFF
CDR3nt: TGCAGCGCCCGGCAGTTCGACTCGAACACTGAAGCTTTCTTT

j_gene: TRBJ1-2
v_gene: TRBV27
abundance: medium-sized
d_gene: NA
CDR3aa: CASSVDNYGYTF
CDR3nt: TGTGCCAGCAGTGTCGATAACTATGGCTACACCTTC

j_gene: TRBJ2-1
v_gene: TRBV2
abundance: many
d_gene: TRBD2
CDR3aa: CASVAGGLGFF
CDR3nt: TGTGCCAGCGTAGCGGGAGGGCTGGGGTTCTTC

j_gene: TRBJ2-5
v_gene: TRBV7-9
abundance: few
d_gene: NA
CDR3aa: CASSPNQGTQETQYF
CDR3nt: TGTGCCAGCAGCCCGAATCAGGGTACCCAAGAGACCCAGTACTTC

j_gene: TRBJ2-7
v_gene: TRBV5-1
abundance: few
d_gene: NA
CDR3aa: CASSFQGPQYF
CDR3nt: TGCGCCAGCAGCTTCCAGGGACCTCAGTACTTC

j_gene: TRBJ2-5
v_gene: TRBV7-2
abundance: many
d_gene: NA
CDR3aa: CASSLEVLAGETQYF
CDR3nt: TGTGCCAGCAGCTTAGAAGTTCTAGCCGGAGAGACCCAGTACTTC

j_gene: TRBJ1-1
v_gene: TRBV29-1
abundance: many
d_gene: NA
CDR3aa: CSVLRTPNTEAFF
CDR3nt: TGCAGCGTTTTAAGGACACCGAACACTGAAGCTTTCTTT

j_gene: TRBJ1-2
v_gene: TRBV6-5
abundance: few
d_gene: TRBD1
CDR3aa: CASSYSGTGGSYGYTF
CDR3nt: TGTGCCAGCAGTTACTCCGGGACAGGGGGCAGCTATGGCTACACCTTC

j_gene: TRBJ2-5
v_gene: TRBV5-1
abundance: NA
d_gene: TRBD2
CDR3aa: CASSSPGTRETQYF
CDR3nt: TGCGCCAGCAGCTCCCCCGGGACTAGGGAGACCCAGTACTTC

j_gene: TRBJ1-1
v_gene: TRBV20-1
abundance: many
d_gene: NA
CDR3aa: CSAAEMNTEAFF
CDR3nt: TGCAGTGCTGCCGAAATGAACACTGAAGCTTTCTTT

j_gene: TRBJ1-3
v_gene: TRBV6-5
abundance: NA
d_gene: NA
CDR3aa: CASTPFSGNTIYF
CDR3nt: TGTGCCAGCACCCCCTTCTCTGGAAACACCATATATTTT

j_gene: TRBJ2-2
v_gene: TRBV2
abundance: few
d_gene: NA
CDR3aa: CASSVGMAGELFF
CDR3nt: TGTGCCAGCAGTGTAGGAATGGCCGGGGAGCTGTTTTTT

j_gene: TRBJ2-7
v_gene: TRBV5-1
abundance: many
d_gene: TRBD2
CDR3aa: CASSLGTSGRSEQYF
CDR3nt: TGCGCCAGCAGCTTGGGCACTAGCGGGAGAAGTGAGCAGTACTTC

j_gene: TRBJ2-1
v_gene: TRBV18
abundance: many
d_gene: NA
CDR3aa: CASSPSYMDGEQFF
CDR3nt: TGTGCCAGCTCACCCTCCTACATGGACGGTGAGCAGTTCTTC

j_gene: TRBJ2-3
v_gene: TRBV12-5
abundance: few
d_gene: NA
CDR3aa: CASGSDTQYF
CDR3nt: TGTGCTAGTGGTTCTGATACGCAGTATTTT

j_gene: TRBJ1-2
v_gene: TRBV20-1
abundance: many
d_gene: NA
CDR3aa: CSEGGGYTF
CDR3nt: TGCAGTGAAGGGGGTGGCTACACCTTC

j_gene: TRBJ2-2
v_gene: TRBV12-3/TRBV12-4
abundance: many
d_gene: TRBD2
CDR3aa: CASRPGLADTGELFF
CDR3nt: TGTGCCAGCAGGCCGGGACTAGCGGACACCGGGGAGCTGTTTTTT

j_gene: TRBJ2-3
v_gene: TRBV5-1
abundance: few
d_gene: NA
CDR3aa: CASSLSSGGADTQYF
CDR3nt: TGCGCCAGCAGCTTGTCATCCGGGGGAGCAGATACGCAGTATTTT

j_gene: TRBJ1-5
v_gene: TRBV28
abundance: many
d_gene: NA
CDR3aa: CASSLGGVGGPQHF
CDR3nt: TGTGCCAGCAGCCTAGGCGGGGTCGGCGGGCCCCAGCATTTT

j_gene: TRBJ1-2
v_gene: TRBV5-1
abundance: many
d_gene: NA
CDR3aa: CASSLGLSYGYTF
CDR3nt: TGCGCCAGCAGCTTGGGCCTATCCTATGGCTACACCTTC

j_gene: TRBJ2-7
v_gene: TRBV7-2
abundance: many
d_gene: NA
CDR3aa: CASSQGQGTTRPQYF
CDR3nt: TGTGCCAGCAGCCAAGGGCAGGGGACTACGAGGCCCCAGTACTTC